These T cell receptor beta chains were read from a single sample in a study of glioma-infiltrating T cells. TCRdb fed the multiplex PCR reads into MiXCR, producing one record per CDR3 protein. The sample yields 90,000 to 110,000 distinct CDR3 sequences, less than 30% seen once. The sequencing input was glioma tissue, nonneoplastic brain tissue, or PBMCs (not recorded which). Receptor source: a human donor with low-grade glioma or glioblastoma, undergoing nonglioma brain surgery, or in good health (not recorded which). Each CDR3 is given with its conserved first and last residue. D genes are given only for firm matches. Size is omitted from some rows. Given values are once, few, many or a class for expanded clones.

NA	NA	TRBV11-2	TRBJ2-1	TGTGCCAGCAGCTTAAGCCCTGGACCGAGCATTGAGCAGTTCTTC	CASSLSPGPSIEQFF
NA	NA	TRBV12-3/TRBV12-4	TRBJ2-7	TGTGCCAGCATTGAACACCCGGGGCAGACCTACGAGCAGTACTTC	CASIEHPGQTYEQYF
many	TRBD1	TRBV27	TRBJ1-2	TGTGCCAGCAGTAGACAGGGGGCATATGGCTACACCTTC	CASSRQGAYGYTF
many	NA	TRBV7-2	TRBJ1-1	TGTGCCAGCAGCTGGACAGCCGTGAACACTGAAGCTTTCTTT	CASSWTAVNTEAFF
NA	TRBD1	TRBV12-3/TRBV12-4	TRBJ2-5	TGTGCCAGCAGTATCCATCTTCGGGACAGGGGGAAAGAGACCCAGTACTTC	CASSIHLRDRGKETQYF
many	NA	TRBV5-1	TRBJ1-2	TGCGCCAGCAGCTTGTACAGGGAAAGTGGCTACACCTTC	CASSLYRESGYTF
many	NA	TRBV29-1	TRBJ2-3	TGCAGCGTTGAGCACCCGAGAGATACGCAGTATTTT	CSVEHPRDTQYF
many	NA	TRBV27	TRBJ1-6	TGTGCCAGCAACCCTTCCTGGGCAGGGGATTCACCCCTCCACTTT	CASNPSWAGDSPLHF
NA	TRBD2	TRBV25-1	TRBJ2-1	TGTGCCAGGAGTTCCGGGACTAGCGGATTTAATGATCAGTTCTTC	CARSSGTSGFNDQFF
many	NA	TRBV14	TRBJ1-1	TGTGCCAGCAGAACTCAAATGAACACTGAAGCTTTCTTT	CASRTQMNTEAFF
NA	NA	TRBV19	TRBJ2-3	TGTGCCAGCAGACCTCAGGAGTTGGGAGATACGCAGTATTTT	CASRPQELGDTQYF
many	NA	TRBV28	TRBJ1-1	TGTGCCAGCCGATCCGGGGGGGGCGACACTGAAGCTTTCTTT	CASRSGGGDTEAFF
many	NA	TRBV7-3	TRBJ1-1	TGTGCCAGCAGCTGGACCTCGCGGTCGGAAGCTTTCTTT	CASSWTSRSEAFF
NA	TRBD2	TRBV27	TRBJ2-1	TGTGCCAGCAGTTTATCTCTTGGGCTAGCGGGGGGCCAGTTTAATGAGCAGTTCTTC	CASSLSLGLAGGQFNEQFF
once	NA	TRBV4-3	TRBJ1-5	TGCGTTAGCAGCCAAGGCCTTCCACAGGGATCGAATCAGCCCCAGCATTTT	CVSSQGLPQGSNQPQHF
few	NA	TRBV29-1	TRBJ2-7	TGCAGCGTTGAAGACCCCAGCGGGCGAGCCTACGAGCAGTACTTC	CSVEDPSGRAYEQYF
many	TRBD1	TRBV7-2	TRBJ2-7	TGTGCCAGCAGCGTTACAGGGGTCGAGCAGTACTTC	CASSVTGVEQYF